This T cell receptor (beta chain) was sequenced during a study of T cells in localized non-small cell lung cancer. The germline gives CDR1 MGHRA, CDR2 YSYEKL. The V gene end was trimmed by 5 bases and the J gene end by 11 bases; junction bases not matched to a gene: 13. The CDR3 extends over 15 amino acids. Profiled with immunoSEQ multiplex PCR; TCRdb holds only in-frame clones, not every one. This table has about 36,000 clones, approximately 90% appearing once. This clone showed up just once. This specimen was peripheral blood, taken before any cancer treatment. This clonotype was obtained from a woman aged 35 to 75 with stage I lung adenocarcinoma. The rearrangement uses TRBV4-1 and TRBJ1-1; 11 bases map to TRBD1. The CDR3 DNA reads as TGCGCCAGCAGCTTACGGCCAGGACAGGGGGCCTGGGCTTTCTTT. Its protein product is CASSLRPGQGAWAFF.